Sequencing of this TCR beta chain was carried out in a study of T-cell memory formation after mild COVID-19. The germline V gene encodes CDR1 MNHEY and CDR2 SMNVEV (reference sequence). V lost 10 bases and J lost 0, with 12 bases in between. CDR3 length: 13 residues. This clonotype was recorded a few times. TCRdb redid the calling of the 5' RACE reads with MiXCR, one entry per CDR3 protein. The data show about 560,000 distinct CDR3 sequences, 15% to 20% seen once. The clonotype was recovered from an adult woman who had mild COVID-19 (a few samples of this study predate the infection). Cell type and time point are not known. J is TRBJ1-1 and V is TRBV27, with a possible D match to TRBD1 (5 bases). Sequenced sample: PBMCs or a T cell subset sorted from them (not recorded which). In nucleotides, the CDR3 is TGTGCCACGAACAGGCTTATGAACACTGAAGCTTTCTTT. Translating it yields CATNRLMNTEAFF.